A selection of T cell receptor beta chains follows, all from one sample in a study of early T cells in non-severe SARS-CoV-2 infection. TCRdb analysed the 5' RACE reads with MiXCR anew, one entry per CDR3 protein. The table records roughly 55,000 distinct CDR3 sequences, 6.2% of them present only once. Sequenced input: whole blood. The receptors were sampled from an adult who was a healthcare worker with PCR-confirmed SARS-CoV-2 infection or an uninfected control (not recorded which). Each CDR3 is given with its conserved first and last residue. The D gene is left open where the match is weak. Expanded clones are given a class, and other clones once, few, many or no size at all.

D,size,V,J,CDR3,DNA
TRBD1,NA,TRBV4-3,TRBJ1-5,CASSQDRWAGGRNQPQHF,TGCGCCAGCAGCCAAGATCGTTGGGCAGGGGGGCGCAATCAGCCCCAGCATTTT
TRBD2,many,TRBV11-2,TRBJ2-5,CASSSLEGLARQTQYF,TGTGCCAGCAGCTCATTAGAGGGACTAGCGAGGCAGACCCAGTACTTC
NA,NA,TRBV28,TRBJ2-2,CASSERTSTNTGELFF,TGTGCCAGCAGTGAGCGGACGTCTACGAACACCGGGGAGCTGTTTTTT
TRBD1,many,TRBV7-8,TRBJ2-1,CASSSGGTGAGNEQFF,TGTGCCAGCAGCTCAGGAGGGACAGGCGCTGGAAATGAGCAGTTCTTC
NA,NA,TRBV14,TRBJ2-7,CASSLHGGYEQYF,TGTGCCAGCAGCCTACACGGGGGCTACGAGCAGTACTTC
TRBD1,many,TRBV5-5,TRBJ1-2,CASSLGDSWDYGYTF,TGTGCCAGCAGCTTGGGGGACAGTTGGGACTATGGCTACACCTTC
NA,many,TRBV7-7,TRBJ2-5,CASSLAFQETQYF,TGTGCTAGCAGCTTAGCCTTTCAAGAGACCCAGTACTTC
TRBD1,many,TRBV6-2/TRBV6-3,TRBJ2-3,CASSYPGQGGTDTQYF,TGTGCCAGCAGTTACCCGGGACAGGGTGGCACAGATACGCAGTATTTT
NA,many,TRBV10-1,TRBJ2-7,CASSENGGYYEQYF,TGCGCCAGCAGTGAGAATGGCGGATACTACGAGCAGTACTTC
NA,many,TRBV3-1,TRBJ1-1,CASSQGIGQTMNTEAFF,TGTGCCAGCAGCCAAGGGATAGGACAGACCATGAACACTGAAGCTTTCTTT
NA,many,TRBV18,TRBJ1-2,CASSPSPGQFEGYGYTF,TGTGCCAGCTCCCCAAGCCCCGGACAGTTTGAAGGCTATGGCTACACCTTC
NA,many,TRBV12-3/TRBV12-4,TRBJ1-1,CASSLTLVDRTNTEAFF,TGTGCCAGCAGTTTGACGCTGGTGGACAGAACGAACACTGAAGCTTTCTTT
NA,many,TRBV20-1,TRBJ2-6,CSARSGAGANVLTF,TGCAGTGCTAGATCTGGGGCCGGGGCCAACGTCCTGACTTTC
NA,many,TRBV6-6,TRBJ2-2,CASSASPWELFF,TGTGCCAGCAGTGCTAGTCCATGGGAGCTGTTTTTT
NA,many,TRBV12-3/TRBV12-4,TRBJ1-2,CASSLYLQKANYGYTF,TGTGCCAGCAGTTTATATTTACAGAAAGCTAACTATGGCTACACCTTC
TRBD1,NA,TRBV27,TRBJ2-2,CASSSGTEANTGELFF,TGTGCCAGCAGTTCCGGGACAGAGGCGAACACCGGGGAGCTGTTTTTT
NA,many,TRBV9,TRBJ2-2,CASSVSTNTGELFF,TGTGCCAGCAGCGTAAGCACAAACACCGGGGAGCTGTTTTTT
NA,many,TRBV19,TRBJ2-7,CASSIRSLTYEQYF,TGTGCCAGTAGTATTCGCAGTCTAACCTACGAGCAGTACTTC
NA,NA,TRBV19,TRBJ2-7,CASSIYPTRSSYEQYF,TGTGCCAGTAGTATATATCCCACACGTAGCTCCTACGAGCAGTACTTC
NA,many,TRBV25-1,TRBJ2-2,CASRNTGSGELFF,TGTGCCAGCAGAAACACCGGGAGCGGGGAGCTGTTTTTT
NA,NA,TRBV6-2/TRBV6-3,TRBJ2-3,CASTGGALSDTQYF,TGTGCCAGCACCGGGGGCGCATTGTCAGATACGCAGTATTTT
NA,many,TRBV25-1,TRBJ2-3,CASSDFDRTDTQYF,TGTGCCAGCAGTGATTTCGATCGCACAGATACGCAGTATTTT
TRBD1,NA,TRBV7-9,TRBJ2-3,CASSSRDRVGDTQYF,TGTGCCAGCAGCTCCCGGGACAGGGTTGGAGATACGCAGTATTTT
NA,many,TRBV19,TRBJ2-2,CASKGSPATGELFF,TGTGCCAGTAAAGGGTCCCCAGCCACCGGGGAGCTGTTTTTT
NA,many,TRBV12-3/TRBV12-4,TRBJ2-7,CASSYHPGREIYEQYF,TGTGCCAGCAGTTACCATCCGGGACGGGAAATCTACGAGCAGTACTTC
NA,few,TRBV20-1,TRBJ2-5,CSASFSSRKQDTQYF,TGCAGTGCTAGTTTTTCTAGCAGGAAGCAAGATACCCAGTACTTC
NA,many,TRBV20-1,TRBJ1-1,CSARDPINTEAFF,TGCAGTGCTAGAGATCCCATAAACACTGAAGCTTTCTTT
TRBD1,many,TRBV18,TRBJ2-7,CASSPDRASEQYF,TGTGCCAGCTCACCGGACAGGGCTTCCGAGCAGTACTTC
NA,many,TRBV3-1,TRBJ2-5,CASSPYPQETQYF,TGTGCCAGCAGCCCTTATCCCCAAGAGACCCAGTACTTC
TRBD2,NA,TRBV6-2/TRBV6-3,TRBJ2-1,CASSKLLAGPSYNEQFF,TGTGCCAGCAGTAAGCTACTAGCGGGGCCTTCCTACAATGAGCAGTTCTTC
NA,NA,TRBV5-5,TRBJ2-3,CASSTRLTIGDTQYF,TGTGCCAGCAGCACCCGACTAACCATTGGGGATACGCAGTATTTT
TRBD1,few,TRBV6-6,TRBJ1-1,CASRPTQGAEAFF,TGTGCCAGCAGGCCCACCCAGGGGGCTGAAGCTTTCTTT
NA,NA,TRBV10-3,TRBJ2-5,CAISESMADRKTQYF,TGTGCCATCAGTGAGTCGATGGCCGATAGGAAGACCCAGTACTTC
TRBD1,few,TRBV29-1,TRBJ1-2,CSVDPGQGGFGYGYTF,TGCAGCGTTGATCCGGGACAGGGGGGATTTGGCTATGGCTACACCTTC
NA,many,TRBV15,TRBJ1-5,CATRMVGSNQPQHF,TGTGCCACCCGCATGGTGGGTTCCAATCAGCCCCAGCATTTT
TRBD1,many,TRBV27,TRBJ1-6,CASTQGLDSPLHF,TGTGCCAGCACACAGGGGCTGGATTCACCCCTCCACTTT
NA,many,TRBV5-1,TRBJ2-1,CASSAASSLSYNEQFF,TGCGCCAGCAGCGCCGCTAGTTCCCTCTCCTACAATGAGCAGTTCTTC
TRBD1,NA,TRBV12-3/TRBV12-4,TRBJ1-2,CASLPGGRTGYGYTF,TGTGCCAGCCTTCCAGGGGGCAGGACAGGCTATGGCTACACCTTC
NA,many,TRBV7-2,TRBJ2-1,CASSLTGFGGNEQFF,TGTGCCAGCAGCTTAACGGGATTCGGAGGGAATGAGCAGTTCTTC
NA,NA,TRBV19,TRBJ1-4,CASSRKTRATNEKLFF,TGTGCCAGTAGTAGAAAAACCCGAGCAACTAATGAAAAACTGTTTTTT
NA,NA,TRBV5-4,TRBJ2-7,CASSFSTSDEQYF,TGTGCCAGCAGCTTCTCCACTTCCGACGAGCAGTACTTC
TRBD2,many,TRBV19,TRBJ2-5,CASSRDTGLAGGSIQETQYF,TGTGCCAGTAGCCGCGATACGGGACTAGCGGGGGGGTCGATTCAAGAGACCCAGTACTTC
NA,NA,TRBV7-6,TRBJ2-1,CASSLAFGGHEQFF,TGTGCCAGCAGCTTAGCCTTTGGGGGCCATGAGCAGTTCTTC
NA,few,TRBV19,TRBJ1-2,CASSIGDVFGYTF,TGTGCCAGTAGTATAGGGGACGTATTCGGCTACACCTTC
NA,NA,TRBV5-6,TRBJ2-1,CASSLGTLNEQFF,TGTGCCAGCAGCTTGGGGACTCTGAATGAGCAGTTCTTC
TRBD2,many,TRBV12-3/TRBV12-4,TRBJ2-1,CASRGRGGSNEQFF,TGTGCCAGCAGGGGACGGGGGGGGAGCAATGAGCAGTTCTTC
NA,many,TRBV5-1,TRBJ2-3,CASSLFWGTDTQYF,TGCGCCAGCAGCTTGTTCTGGGGCACAGATACGCAGTATTTT
NA,many,TRBV7-2,TRBJ1-6,CASRPYNSPLHF,TGTGCCAGCAGGCCATATAATTCACCCCTCCACTTT
NA,many,TRBV6-1,TRBJ2-7,CASSLGGMGEQYF,TGTGCCAGCAGCCTGGGGGGAATGGGCGAGCAGTACTTC
TRBD1,many,TRBV6-2/TRBV6-3,TRBJ1-5,CASSLTPGQPQPQHF,TGTGCCAGCAGCCTTACGCCGGGACAGCCGCAGCCCCAGCATTTT
TRBD1,NA,TRBV6-1,TRBJ1-2,CASRPGQGALANYGYTF,TGTGCCAGCAGACCCGGACAGGGGGCCCTAGCTAACTATGGCTACACCTTC
TRBD1,many,TRBV5-6,TRBJ1-1,CASSSQIPDREQTEAFF,TGTGCCAGCAGCTCTCAAATCCCAGACAGGGAGCAAACTGAAGCTTTCTTT
TRBD1,many,TRBV5-1,TRBJ1-5,CASSLQGQSNQPQHF,TGCGCCAGCAGCTTACAGGGGCAAAGCAATCAGCCCCAGCATTTT